This T cell receptor (beta chain) appears in the sequencing data of a study of blood T cell repertoires in COVID-19. The CDR3 extends over 16 amino acids. V dropped 2 bases and J dropped 7; count of bases not matched to a gene: 10. CDR1 and CDR2 from the germline V gene are SNHLY and FYNNEI. The protocol was immunoSEQ multiplex PCR, while the TCRdb copy is restricted to in-frame clones and leaves out a portion. The data show roughly 140,000 clones, with 80% to 90% seen just once and about 16% held by the top ten. The TCR sequence derives from a woman in her forties with acute or convalescent COVID-19. The sample consisted of peripheral blood. This chain links TRBV2 with TRBJ1-5; 8 nucleotides line up with TRBD1. CDR3 DNA: TGTGCCAGCAGTGAATATATTCTTAGGGACAGGCAGCCCCAGCATTTT. Translating it yields CASSEYILRDRQPQHF.